The 18 T cell receptor beta chains in this list originate from one sample, sequenced in a study of blood T cells in healthy people across ages. The second PCR ran roughly 6 to 11 cycles with a sample-barcoded 5' primer and J-beta primers. TCRdb re-called the 5' RACE reads through MiXCR, storing one row per CDR3 protein. Of over a million distinct CDR3 sequences listed, around 59% are singletons. Sequencing was done on a sample of blood. Receptors originate from a man between 18 and 35 years old in good health.

The J gene is TRBJ1-1, the V gene TRBV7-8; TRBD1 is a possible D gene (6 bases). V was cut by 6 bases and J by 6 bases, with 11 bases left in between. This CDR3 is built from 12 residues. Germline V gene sequence: CDR1 SGHVS, CDR2 FQNEAQ. This chain's CDR3 is CASSRGDAEAFF. In DNA form, the CDR3 reads TGTGCCAGCAGTAGGGGGGACGCTGAAGCTTTCTTT.

This clonotype has more than one count but fewer than ten. The chain links TRBV29-1 to TRBJ2-5, with a weak D call TRBD1 (6 bases). The length of the CDR3 is 13 residues. The V gene lost 6 bases and the J gene lost 5 bases, with 16 bases spanning the gap. Germline CDR1 is SQVTM and CDR2 is ANQGSEA. CDR3 DNA: TGCAGCGTCTTACAGGGTTACGTGGAGACCCAGTACTTC. It translates to CSVLQGYVETQYF.

The J gene is TRBJ1-4, the V gene TRBV4-1, with 7 bases identical to TRBD1. V shed 5 bases, J shed 10 bases, and the junction held 7 bases outside the gene matches. This CDR3 region has 13 residues. The germline CDR1 and CDR2 sequences are MGHRA and YSYEKL. The chain's CDR3 is CASSRWDSRKLFF. The CDR3 DNA reads as TGCGCCAGCAGCAGATGGGACAGTCGAAAACTGTTTTTT.

The chain joins TRBV28 to TRBJ2-7; no clear D. Trimming cost V 6 bases and J 6 bases, with 18 bases left between them. The V gene's germline CDR1 is MDHEN and CDR2 SYDVKM. The CDR3 length is 14 residues. The CDR3 sequence is CASSRSSGVGEQYF. CDR3 DNA: TGTGCCAGCAGCAGGAGTAGTGGGGTCGGCGAGCAGTACTTC.

The rearrangement links TRBV20-1 to TRBJ2-5, with D perhaps assigned TRBD1 or TRBD2 (5 bases each). The CDR3 has 14 residues. V lost 6 bases to trimming and J lost 2 bases, with 16 bases between them. Germline lookup yields CDR1 DFQATT and CDR2 SNEGSKA (reference sequence). CDR3 nucleotides: TGCAGTGCCAATCTCCTGGGGGAGCAAGAGACCCAGTACTTC. Its translation is CSANLLGEQETQYF.

This clonotype came up a few times. This chain links TRBV15 with TRBJ2-3, with D perhaps TRBD2 (6 bases). CDR1 LNHNV and CDR2 YYDKDF come from the germline V gene (reference sequence). With 3 bases removed from V and 4 bases from J, the gap between germline ends came to 14 bases. This CDR3 region has 15 residues. The CDR3 sequence: CATSRVEASADTQYF. As DNA, the CDR3 is TGTGCCACCAGCAGGGTGGAGGCTAGCGCAGATACGCAGTATTTT.

As regards this clonotype: One junction end does not reproduce the germline sequence, and a read error may be involved. The chain carries TRBV2 and TRBJ2-1; the match to TRBD1 covers 10 bases. CDR1 SNHLY and CDR2 FYNNEI come from the germline V gene. This CDR3 has 15 amino acids. The CDR3 spells CASRETGGAYNERFF. The CDR3 bases are TGTGCCAGCAGGGAGACAGGGGGCGCCTACAATGAGCGGTTCTTC.

There are a few counts of this clonotype. This chain uses TRBV5-1 with TRBJ1-6; TRBD1 is a possible D gene (6 bases). CDR3 length: 15 amino acids. V was pared by 4 bases and J by 7 bases, with 15 bases between. CDR1 is SGHRS, CDR2 YFSETQ, per germline. The CDR3 DNA is TGCGCCAGCAGCCTCAACGCAGGGGAGAATTCACCCCTCCACTTT. It encodes CASSLNAGENSPLHF.

The V call is TRBV4-3, the J call TRBJ1-4; tentatively, D is TRBD1 (5 bases). Germline CDR1 LGHNA, CDR2 YSLEER. Trimming removed 5 bases at V and 4 bases at J, with 14 bases between. The CDR3 consists of 15 residues. DNA for the CDR3: TGCGCCAGCAGCGTAGCCGGGACTAGTAATGAAAAACTGTTTTTT. It encodes CASSVAGTSNEKLFF.

A few counts support this clonotype. The V call is TRBV24-1, the J call TRBJ1-2; D uncertain. V was pared by 9 bases and J by 9 bases, with 19 bases between. Germline-derived CDR1 and CDR2 are KGHDR and SFDVKD. The CDR3 contains 13 residues. CDR3 amino acids: CATCAREDDRYTF. DNA of the CDR3: TGTGCCACCTGCGCGCGTGAGGATGATCGCTACACCTTC.

The CDR3: CSVAGTGARETQYF. In nucleotides, the CDR3 is TGCAGCGTTGCCGGGACAGGGGCTCGGGAGACCCAGTACTTC. The chain employs TRBV29-1 and TRBJ2-5, with 10 bases fitting TRBD1. V lost 4 bases and J lost 5; bases outside the gene matches: 7. The CDR3 has 14 residues. Germline CDR1 reads SQVTM; CDR2 reads ANQGSEA.

The genes are TRBV14 and TRBJ2-5, with D perhaps matching TRBD2 (5 bases). This CDR3 region has 13 residues. The V end was cut by 4 bases, the J end by 11 bases, with 17 bases between. Germline CDR1 and CDR2: SGHDN and FVKESK. Here the CDR3 DNA reads TGTGCCAGCAGCCTTCTTTTGAGAGCGGAGCAGTACTTC. Translation gives CASSLLLRAEQYF.

This clonotype was observed a few times. This rearrangement joins TRBV6-5 to TRBJ2-3, with a tentative D call TRBD1 (5 bases). Trimming stripped 6 bases from V and 4 bases from J, with 11 bases between. The length of the CDR3 is 13 residues. Germline values: CDR1 MNHEY, CDR2 SVGAGI. CDR3 in amino acids: CASSLTVADTQYF. Here the CDR3 DNA reads TGTGCCAGCAGCTTGACAGTCGCAGATACGCAGTATTTT.

CDR3 coding DNA: TGTGCCAGCAGTGTACTAGAGGTACAGGAGCGCGAGCAGTTCTTC. It translates to CASSVLEVQEREQFF. The chain links TRBV6-1 to TRBJ2-1, with D perhaps assigned TRBD1 or TRBD2 (5 bases each). CDR1 and CDR2 from the germline V gene are MNHNS and SASEGT. This CDR3 comprises 15 residues. V dropped 4 bases and J dropped 10 bases, with 20 bases sitting between them.

In this sample, this clonotype turned up once. A read error may produce the germline difference seen at one junction end. The V and J genes are TRBV4-2 and TRBJ1-4, with no clear D. Germline CDR1 LGHNA, CDR2 YNFKEQ. CDR3 size: 15 residues. In DNA, the CDR3 is TGTGTCAGCAGTTACGGTGGGGCAACTAATGAAAAACTGTTTTTT. This gives the protein CVSSYGGATNEKLFF.

This chain links TRBV3-1 with TRBJ1-2; D possibly corresponds to TRBD1 (5 bases). This CDR3 contains 14 residues. Per germline, CDR1 LGHDT and CDR2 YNNKEL (reference sequence). V was shortened by 9 bases and J by 4 bases, with 18 bases between the two germline ends. CDR3 nucleotide sequence: TGTGCCAGGGAGCGTCCGGGACGGAGCTATGGCTACACCTTC. Amino acid sequence: CARERPGRSYGYTF.

V and J are TRBV6-1 and TRBJ2-5; 9 bases are shared with TRBD2. The end of the DNA aligns better with TRBJ2-7, so the J call may be wrong. Germline V lookup: CDR1 MNHNS, CDR2 SASEGT. The CDR3 covers 15 residues. In DNA, the CDR3 is TGTGCCAGCAGTGAGAATCTAGCGGGAAGGTACGAGCAGTACTTC. This codes for CASSENLAGRYEQYF.

V usage is TRBV20-1 and J usage is TRBJ2-1, with TRBD2 as a possible D gene (5 bases). CDR3 size: 16 residues. V lost 1 base and J lost 0, with 13 bases in between. Germline V gene data show CDR1 as DFQATT and CDR2 as SNEGSKA (reference sequence). The CDR3, as DNA: TGCAGTGCTAGAGGGGGAGCGGAGAGCTCCTACAATGAGCAGTTCTTC. It is translated as CSARGGAESSYNEQFF.